The rows below give T cell receptor beta chains drawn from one sample of a study of patients and donors after allogeneic stem cell transplantation. TCRdb re-analysed the RT-PCR reads in MiXCR, keeping a single row per CDR3 protein. The table lists approximately 140,000 distinct CDR3 sequences, approximately 40% of them singletons. Source material: blood, either unsorted or a sorted T cell fraction (not recorded which). The receptors were gathered from a human donor who was either an allogeneic HSCT recipient or a stem cell or donor lymphocyte infusion donor (not recorded which). It is not recorded whose cells these are; they may come from a transplant donor. Both conserved end residues are part of each CDR3. Fields, in order: J gene, clone size, D gene, V gene, CDR3 protein, CDR3 DNA. A D gene is named only where the DNA matches it firmly. Clone size is not always given. Where it is, it says once, few, many or a class for expanded clones.

J: TRBJ2-3; size: .; D: TRBD2; V: TRBV6-5; CDR3: CASSRLAGAGDTQYF; DNA: TGTGCCAGCAGCAGACTAGCGGGGGCCGGAGATACGCAGTATTTT
J: TRBJ1-4; size: .; D: .; V: TRBV27; CDR3: CASSQEGLGKLFF; DNA: TGTGCCAGCAGCCAAGAAGGGTTGGGAAAACTGTTTTTT
J: TRBJ2-3; size: .; D: TRBD1; V: TRBV5-5; CDR3: CASSLVTGAHTDTQYF; DNA: TGTGCCAGCAGCTTGGTGACAGGGGCCCACACAGATACGCAGTATTTT
J: TRBJ2-4; size: .; D: .; V: TRBV12-3/TRBV12-4; CDR3: CASSDRLAKNIQYF; DNA: TGTGCCAGCAGTGATCGTCTAGCCAAAAACATTCAGTACTTC
J: TRBJ2-2; size: few; D: TRBD1; V: TRBV5-1; CDR3: CASLLGTANTGELFF; DNA: TGCGCCAGCCTTCTCGGGACAGCGAACACCGGGGAGCTGTTTTTT
J: TRBJ2-3; size: few; D: .; V: TRBV5-5; CDR3: CASSPAAFREDTQYF; DNA: TGTGCCAGCAGCCCTGCTGCGTTCCGGGAAGATACGCAGTATTTT
J: TRBJ1-1; size: few; D: TRBD1; V: TRBV12-3/TRBV12-4; CDR3: CASSTGTGAFAFF; DNA: TGTGCCAGCAGTACCGGGACAGGGGCTTTTGCTTTCTTT
J: TRBJ2-2; size: few; D: .; V: TRBV5-1; CDR3: CASSLNSGELFF; DNA: TGCGCCAGCAGCTTGAACAGCGGGGAGCTGTTTTTT
J: TRBJ1-6; size: few; D: .; V: TRBV5-1; CDR3: CASSFGLGGAGSYNSPLHF; DNA: TGCGCCAGCAGCTTCGGACTGGGGGGCGCGGGGTCCTATAATTCACCCCTCCACTTT
J: TRBJ2-3; size: .; D: TRBD2; V: TRBV6-6; CDR3: CASSLGAGEVTDTQYF; DNA: TGTGCCAGCAGCCTCGGTGCGGGGGAGGTGACAGATACGCAGTATTTT
J: TRBJ1-2; size: few; D: TRBD1; V: TRBV27; CDR3: CASSLIAGGAGGYTF; DNA: TGTGCCAGCAGTTTAATCGCAGGGGGCGCGGGTGGCTACACCTTC
J: TRBJ2-2; size: once; D: TRBD1; V: TRBV6-5; CDR3: CASTPQGEWTGELFF; DNA: TGTGCCAGCACTCCACAGGGGGAATGGACCGGGGAGCTGTTTTTT
J: TRBJ1-2; size: .; D: .; V: TRBV7-6; CDR3: CASSLDDIGGYTF; DNA: TGTGCCAGCAGCTTAGATGACATAGGGGGCTACACCTTC
J: TRBJ1-2; size: .; D: .; V: TRBV28; CDR3: CASSGGQGGGYTF; DNA: TGTGCCAGCAGTGGCGGGCAGGGAGGAGGCTACACCTTC
J: TRBJ1-4; size: .; D: TRBD1; V: TRBV9; CDR3: CASTLTGFFEKLFF; DNA: TGTGCCAGCACACTGACAGGGTTTTTTGAAAAACTGTTTTTT
J: TRBJ1-6; size: few; D: .; V: TRBV20-1; CDR3: CSAWRGASRSYNSPLHF; DNA: TGCAGTGCTTGGAGGGGGGCAAGTAGGTCCTATAATTCACCCCTCCACTTT
J: TRBJ2-1; size: .; D: TRBD1; V: TRBV28; CDR3: CASSPSRTGKAYNEQFF; DNA: TGTGCCAGCAGCCCTTCCAGGACAGGGAAGGCCTACAATGAGCAGTTCTTC
J: TRBJ2-1; size: .; D: .; V: TRBV5-1; CDR3: CASSKGGDNEQFF; DNA: TGCGCCAGCAGCAAGGGGGGCGACAATGAGCAGTTCTTC
J: TRBJ2-7; size: .; D: .; V: TRBV5-5; CDR3: CASTFESGTTGLYEQYF; DNA: TGTGCCAGCACCTTTGAGTCAGGGACAACGGGCTTATACGAGCAGTACTTC
J: TRBJ2-7; size: .; D: .; V: TRBV6-6; CDR3: CASSPDGGRYEQYF; DNA: TGTGCCAGCAGTCCCGACGGAGGGAGATACGAGCAGTACTTC
J: TRBJ1-2; size: few; D: .; V: TRBV7-8; CDR3: CASSSLGQGSEGGYTF; DNA: TGTGCCAGCAGCTCCCTAGGGCAGGGGAGCGAAGGTGGCTACACCTTC
J: TRBJ2-1; size: .; D: .; V: TRBV5-1; CDR3: CASRGQSYNEQFF; DNA: TGCGCCAGCAGGGGACAATCCTACAATGAGCAGTTCTTC
J: TRBJ2-5; size: .; D: .; V: TRBV12-3/TRBV12-4; CDR3: CASTLGTPTGQYF; DNA: TGTGCCAGCACTCTTGGGACGCCCACGGGCCAGTACTTC
J: TRBJ1-2; size: .; D: .; V: TRBV25-1; CDR3: CASMSGVNGYTF; DNA: TGTGCCAGCATGTCGGGGGTGAATGGCTACACCTTC
J: TRBJ2-7; size: .; D: TRBD2; V: TRBV7-6; CDR3: CASSPIRTSGGRYEQYF; DNA: TGTGCCAGCAGCCCCATCCGCACTAGCGGGGGGAGGTACGAGCAGTACTTC
J: TRBJ2-1; size: .; D: .; V: TRBV6-5; CDR3: CASSYSQSFRGFEQFF; DNA: TGTGCCAGCAGTTACTCGCAATCTTTCAGGGGATTTGAGCAGTTCTTC
J: TRBJ1-3; size: few; D: TRBD1; V: TRBV5-1; CDR3: CASSPGQDRHTIYF; DNA: TGCGCCAGCAGCCCCGGACAGGATCGGCACACCATATATTTT
J: TRBJ1-1; size: .; D: TRBD1; V: TRBV3-1; CDR3: CASSQDRGDRLHTEAFF; DNA: TGTGCCAGCAGCCAAGATCGGGGGGACAGGCTTCACACTGAAGCTTTCTTT
J: TRBJ2-5; size: .; D: .; V: TRBV2; CDR3: CASSEIEGQGETQYF; DNA: TGTGCCAGCAGTGAAATAGAAGGGCAGGGGGAGACCCAGTACTTC
J: TRBJ1-6; size: .; D: .; V: TRBV4-2; CDR3: CASSQDWTLTNSPLHF; DNA: TGTGCCAGCAGCCAAGATTGGACCCTGACGAATTCACCCCTCCACTTT
J: TRBJ2-3; size: .; D: .; V: TRBV29-1; CDR3: CSVGMSLDTQYF; DNA: TGCAGCGTTGGAATGTCCTTAGATACGCAGTATTTT
J: TRBJ1-5; size: .; D: .; V: TRBV19; CDR3: CASSIYQNSNQPQHF; DNA: TGTGCCAGTAGTATCTACCAGAATAGCAATCAGCCCCAGCATTTT
J: TRBJ1-2; size: .; D: .; V: TRBV6-5; CDR3: CASSPPGGLYGYTF; DNA: TGTGCCAGCAGTCCCCCGGGGGGGCTCTATGGCTACACCTTC
J: TRBJ2-3; size: .; D: .; V: TRBV9; CDR3: CASSPAGGGPTDTQYF; DNA: TGTGCCAGCAGCCCAGCAGGGGGGGGGCCAACAGATACGCAGTATTTT